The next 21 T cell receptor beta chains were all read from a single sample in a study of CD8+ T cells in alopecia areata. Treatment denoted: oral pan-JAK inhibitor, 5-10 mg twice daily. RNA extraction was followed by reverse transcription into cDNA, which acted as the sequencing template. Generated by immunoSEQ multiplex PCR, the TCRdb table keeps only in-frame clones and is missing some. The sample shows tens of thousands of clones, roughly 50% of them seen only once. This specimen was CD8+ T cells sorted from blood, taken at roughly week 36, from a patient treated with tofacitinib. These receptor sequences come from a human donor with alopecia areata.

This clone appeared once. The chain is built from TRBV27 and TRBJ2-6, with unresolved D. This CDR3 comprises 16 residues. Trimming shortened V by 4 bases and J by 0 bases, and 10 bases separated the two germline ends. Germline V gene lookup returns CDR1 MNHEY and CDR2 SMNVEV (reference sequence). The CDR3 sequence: CASSYPLGSGANVLTF. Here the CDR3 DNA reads TGTGCCAGCAGTTACCCGCTGGGCTCTGGGGCCAACGTCCTGACTTTC.

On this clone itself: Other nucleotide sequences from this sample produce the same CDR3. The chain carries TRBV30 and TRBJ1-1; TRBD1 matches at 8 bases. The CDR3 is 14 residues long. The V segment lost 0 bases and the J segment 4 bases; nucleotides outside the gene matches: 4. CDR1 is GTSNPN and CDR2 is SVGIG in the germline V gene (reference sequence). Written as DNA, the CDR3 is TGTGCCTGGAGTGTAGGCCAGGGGGCCACTGAAGCTTTCTTT. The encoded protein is CAWSVGQGATEAFF.

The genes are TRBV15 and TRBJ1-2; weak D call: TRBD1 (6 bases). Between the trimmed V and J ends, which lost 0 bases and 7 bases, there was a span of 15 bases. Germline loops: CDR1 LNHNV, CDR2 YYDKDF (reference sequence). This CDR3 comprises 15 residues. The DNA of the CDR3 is TGTGCCACCAGCAGAGATCGGCGGGGGGCGGTTGGCTACACCTTC. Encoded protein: CATSRDRRGAVGYTF.

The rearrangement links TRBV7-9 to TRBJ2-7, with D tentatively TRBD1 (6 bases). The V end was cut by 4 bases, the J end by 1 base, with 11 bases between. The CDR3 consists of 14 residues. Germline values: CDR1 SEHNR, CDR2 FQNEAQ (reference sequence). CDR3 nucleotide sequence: TGTGCCAGCAGCTCCCGGGACACTTCCTACGAGCAGTACTTC. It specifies CASSSRDTSYEQYF.

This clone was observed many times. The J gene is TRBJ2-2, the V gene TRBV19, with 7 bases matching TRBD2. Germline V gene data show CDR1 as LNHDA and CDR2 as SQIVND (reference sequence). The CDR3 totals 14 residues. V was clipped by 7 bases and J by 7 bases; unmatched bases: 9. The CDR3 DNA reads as TGTGCCAGTAATACTCTAGCGGAGGTCGGGGAGCTGTTTTTT. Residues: CASNTLAEVGELFF.

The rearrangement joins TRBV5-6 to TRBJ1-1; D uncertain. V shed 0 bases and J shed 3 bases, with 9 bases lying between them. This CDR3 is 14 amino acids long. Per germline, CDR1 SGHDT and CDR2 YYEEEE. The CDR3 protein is CASSLGPMDTEAFF. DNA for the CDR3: TGTGCCAGCAGCTTGGGCCCGATGGACACTGAAGCTTTCTTT.

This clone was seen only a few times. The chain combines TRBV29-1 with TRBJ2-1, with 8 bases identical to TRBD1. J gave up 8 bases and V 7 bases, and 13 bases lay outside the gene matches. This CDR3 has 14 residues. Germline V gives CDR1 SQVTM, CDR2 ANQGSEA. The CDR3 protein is CSAIRTGIIDEQFF. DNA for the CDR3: TGCAGCGCGATCCGGACAGGGATAATCGATGAGCAGTTCTTC.

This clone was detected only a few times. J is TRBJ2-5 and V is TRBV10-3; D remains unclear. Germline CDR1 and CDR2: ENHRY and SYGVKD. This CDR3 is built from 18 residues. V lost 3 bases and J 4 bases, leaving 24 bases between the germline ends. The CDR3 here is CAISDPPDRTEPRETQYF. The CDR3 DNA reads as TGTGCCATCAGTGATCCCCCCGACCGCACGGAGCCCAGAGAGACCCAGTACTTC.

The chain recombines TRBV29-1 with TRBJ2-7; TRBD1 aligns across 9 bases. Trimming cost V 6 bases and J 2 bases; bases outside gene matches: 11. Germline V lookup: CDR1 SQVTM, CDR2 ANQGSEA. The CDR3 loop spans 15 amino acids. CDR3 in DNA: TGCAGCGTAATCCTCGCGGACAGGGGAGCCTACGAGCAGTACTTC. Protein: CSVILADRGAYEQYF.

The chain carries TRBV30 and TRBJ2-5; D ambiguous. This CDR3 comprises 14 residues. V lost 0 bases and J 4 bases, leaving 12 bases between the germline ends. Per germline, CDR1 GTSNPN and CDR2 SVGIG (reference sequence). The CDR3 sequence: CAWSVVRGRETQYF. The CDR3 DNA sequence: TGTGCCTGGAGTGTCGTGCGTGGCAGAGAGACCCAGTACTTC. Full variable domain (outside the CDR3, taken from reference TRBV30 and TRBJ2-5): SQTIHQWPATLVQPVGSPLSLECTVEGTSNPNLYWYRQAAGRGLQLLFYSVGIGQISSEVPQNLSASRPQDRQFILSSKKLLLSDSGFYLCAWSVVRGRETQYFGPGTRLLVL.

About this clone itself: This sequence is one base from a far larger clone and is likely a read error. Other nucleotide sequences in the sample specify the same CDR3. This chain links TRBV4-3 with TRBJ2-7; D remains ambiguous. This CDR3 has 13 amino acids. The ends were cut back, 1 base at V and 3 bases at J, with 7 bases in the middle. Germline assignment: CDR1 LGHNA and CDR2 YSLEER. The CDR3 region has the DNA TGCGCCAGCAGCCAAGTAGCTGACTACGAGCAGTACTTC. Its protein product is CASSQVADYEQYF.

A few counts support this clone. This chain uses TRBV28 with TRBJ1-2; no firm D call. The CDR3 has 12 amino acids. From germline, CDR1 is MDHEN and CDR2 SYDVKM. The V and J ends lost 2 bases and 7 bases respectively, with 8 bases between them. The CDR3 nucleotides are TGTGCCAGCAGTTTAAATCTCTCTGGCTACACCTTC. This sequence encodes CASSLNLSGYTF.

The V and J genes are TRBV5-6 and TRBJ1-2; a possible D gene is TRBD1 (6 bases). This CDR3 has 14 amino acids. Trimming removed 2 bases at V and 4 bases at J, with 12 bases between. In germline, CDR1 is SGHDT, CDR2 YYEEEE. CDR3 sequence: CASSLITGSYGYTF. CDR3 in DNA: TGTGCCAGCAGCTTAATTACAGGGAGCTATGGCTACACCTTC.

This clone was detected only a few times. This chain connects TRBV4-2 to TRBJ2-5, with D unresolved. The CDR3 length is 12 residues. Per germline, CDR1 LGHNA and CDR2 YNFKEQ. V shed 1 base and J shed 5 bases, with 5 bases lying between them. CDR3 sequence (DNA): TGTGCCAGCAGCCAAGCGCGGGAGACCCAGTACTTC. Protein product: CASSQARETQYF.

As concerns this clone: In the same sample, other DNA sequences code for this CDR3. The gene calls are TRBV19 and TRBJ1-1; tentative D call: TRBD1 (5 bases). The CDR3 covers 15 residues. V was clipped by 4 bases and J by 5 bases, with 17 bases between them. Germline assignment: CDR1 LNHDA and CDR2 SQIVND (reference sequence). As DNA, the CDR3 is TGTGCCAGTAGTAGTCTCGGAGGGGCCGGAACTGAAGCTTTCTTT. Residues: CASSSLGGAGTEAFF.

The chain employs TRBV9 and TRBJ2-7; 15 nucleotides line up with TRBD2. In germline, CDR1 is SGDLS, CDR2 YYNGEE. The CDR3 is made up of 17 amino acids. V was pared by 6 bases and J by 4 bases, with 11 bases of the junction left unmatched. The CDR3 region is CASNQGLAGGLEYEQYF. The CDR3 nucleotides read TGTGCCAGCAACCAGGGACTAGCGGGAGGACTAGAATACGAGCAGTACTTC.

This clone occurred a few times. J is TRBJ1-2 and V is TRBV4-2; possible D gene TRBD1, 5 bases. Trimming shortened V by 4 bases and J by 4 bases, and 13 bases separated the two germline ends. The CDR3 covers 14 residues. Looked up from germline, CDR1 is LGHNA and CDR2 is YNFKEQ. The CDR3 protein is CASSPQTGGYGYTF. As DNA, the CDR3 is TGTGCCAGCAGCCCCCAGACCGGGGGCTATGGCTACACCTTC.

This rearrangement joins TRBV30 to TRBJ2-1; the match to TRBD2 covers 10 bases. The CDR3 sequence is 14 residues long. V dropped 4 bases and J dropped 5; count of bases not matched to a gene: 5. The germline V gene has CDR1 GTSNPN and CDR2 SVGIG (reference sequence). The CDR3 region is CAWTVAGGHNEQFF. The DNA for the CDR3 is TGTGCCTGGACCGTAGCGGGAGGACACAATGAGCAGTTCTTC.

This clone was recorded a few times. This chain's CDR3 is CATGLNLEEQGETQYF. CDR3 DNA sequence: TGTGCCACAGGGTTGAATTTGGAGGAGCAGGGAGAGACCCAGTACTTC. The chain uses TRBV28 and TRBJ2-5; D may match TRBD1 or TRBD2 (5 bases each). The CDR3 runs to 16 residues. The V and J ends lost 10 bases and 4 bases respectively, with 25 bases between them. Germline CDR1 and CDR2: MDHEN and SYDVKM.

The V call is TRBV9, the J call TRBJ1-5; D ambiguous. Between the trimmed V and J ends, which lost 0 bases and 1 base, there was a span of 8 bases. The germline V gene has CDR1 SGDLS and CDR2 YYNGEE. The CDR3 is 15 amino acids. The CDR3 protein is CASSVGVQSNQPQHF. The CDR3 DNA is TGTGCCAGCAGCGTAGGGGTACAAAGCAATCAGCCCCAGCATTTT.

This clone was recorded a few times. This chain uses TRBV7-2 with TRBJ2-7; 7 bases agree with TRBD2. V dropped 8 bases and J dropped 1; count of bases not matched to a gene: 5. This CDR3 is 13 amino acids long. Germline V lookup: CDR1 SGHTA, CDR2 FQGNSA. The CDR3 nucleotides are TGTGCCAGCCTAGCGGCGAGGTCCTACGAGCAGTACTTC. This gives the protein CASLAARSYEQYF.